This T cell receptor beta chain appears in the sequencing data of a study of CD4+ T cells in melanoma. Study results and caveats: Neoantigen-specific CD4+ T cells in melanoma reportedly had diverse differentiation states. CD8+ T cell, macrophage and B cell function reportedly correlated with neoantigen-specific CD4+ T cells.

The count of this clone is one. The antigen is undetermined. Sequencing was performed with immunoSEQ multiplex PCR; in TCRdb, only in-frame clones are kept and a portion is missing. The sample shows 10,000 to 13,000 clones, approximately 74% of them seen only once. V gave up 6 bases and J gave up 0 bases, with 24 bases separating them. The length of the CDR3 is 20 residues. Germline CDR1 is WSHSY and CDR2 is SAAADI. The source of this sequence is a human donor with melanoma. The V call is TRBV10-2, the J call TRBJ1-6; maybe TRBD1 (5 bases). The material sequenced was cells from a culture (not recorded whether cultured in vitro). The CDR3, as DNA: TGCGCCAGCAGGCTCCTCACAGGAGACCACAAAGGCTCCTATAATTCACCCCTCCACTTT. Protein product: CASRLLTGDHKGSYNSPLHF.